This TCR beta chain stems from a study of blood T cell repertoires in COVID-19. Overall study: COVID-19 samples, acute and convalescent, were from the United States, Italy and Spain. Sources were T cells, B-cell-depleted T cells, or PBMCs; the material itself was cDNA or gDNA.

The CDR3 has 15 amino acids. Germline CDR1 reads SQVTM; CDR2 reads ANQGSEA. J lost 5 bases, V lost 2 bases, and 11 bases had no gene match. Source study methods: It was from reference gene primer amplification that nucleated cell counts were estimated. TCRdb keeps only in-frame clones here, not all; method: immunoSEQ multiplex PCR. The V and J calls and the clone size are those of that table, but D and trimming were determined from the DNA. Of about 270,000 clones listed, about 85% are singletons. V gene TRBV29-1 combines with J gene TRBJ1-2; TRBD1 matches at 7 bases. The TCR comes from a human donor in a cohort sampled during active COVID-19. Sequencing input: peripheral blood. The CDR3 protein is CSVEPQGMRRYGYTF. The CDR3 nucleotides are TGCAGCGTTGAACCACAGGGGATGCGACGATATGGCTACACCTTC.